This entry lists 23 T cell receptor delta chains sequenced from one sample in a study of Vδ1+ human thymocytes. General study findings and limits: Highly polyclonal TRG and TRD repertoires with Gaussian CDR3 length distributions appeared in thymus.

Their cognate antigens are unknown. The template was reverse-transcribed extracted RNA. Pooled V-gene forward primers with one constant-region reverse primer generated the CDR3 amplicons by multiplex PCR. TCRdb re-called the multiplex PCR reads via CATT. Among some 55,000 delta-chain clones listed, roughly 15% were seen once. The source material was Vdelta1+ gamma-delta thymocytes from the thymus. Described subset: FACS-sorted CD3+ TCRalphabeta- TCRVdelta1+ TCRVdelta2- thymocytes. The receptors were gathered from a boy less than two years old who had congenital heart surgery.

The rearrangement uses TRDV1 and TRDJ1; 12 bases are a match to TRDD3. From germline, CDR1 is TSWWSYY and CDR2 QGS. The CDR3 spans 23 residues. Unmatched junction bases numbered 23, after V lost 3 bases and J lost 0 bases. In DNA, the CDR3 is TGTGCTCTTGGGGAGCCGTTTTGGTCACTACTGGGGGATACACGCCAGTACACCGATAAACTCATCTTT. Translation: CALGEPFWSLLGDTRQYTDKLIF.

There are a few counts of this clone. This chain joins TRDV1 and TRDJ1, with 7 bases identical to TRDD2. V shed 0 bases and J 0 bases; nucleotides not matched to a gene: 28. The CDR3 contains 24 residues. Germline V lookup: CDR1 TSWWSYY, CDR2 QGS. The CDR3 DNA is TGTGCTCTTGGGGAACTTGGGGCCCTCCCTTCCTTACCTGGATGGCTCTCGTACACCGATAAACTCATCTTT. Amino acid sequence: CALGELGALPSLPGWLSYTDKLIF.

In this sample, this clone turned up a few times. This sequence joins TRDV1 and TRDJ1, with TRDD3 matching 8 bases. CDR3 length equals 20 residues. The V segment lost 0 bases and the J segment 4 bases; nucleotides outside the gene matches: 19. Germline CDR1 TSWWSYY, CDR2 QGS. The CDR3 sequence: CALGELEAPSKWGIGDKLIF. CDR3 DNA sequence: TGTGCTCTTGGGGAACTTGAGGCCCCCTCTAAATGGGGGATTGGCGATAAACTCATCTTT.

The gene calls are TRDV1 and TRDJ1; D perhaps matches TRDD3 (5 bases). The germline CDR1 and CDR2 sequences are TSWWSYY and QGS. The CDR3 has 20 amino acids. Deletions cut 3 bases from V and 0 bases from J, with 26 bases between. CDR3 region: CALGDLPCGHTGRYTDKLIF. In nucleotides, the CDR3 is TGTGCTCTTGGGGACCTCCCCTGCGGCCACACTGGCAGATACACCGATAAACTCATCTTT.

This rearrangement joins TRDV1 to TRDJ1; tentative D call: TRDD3 (6 bases). Trimming took off 4 bases at V and 0 bases at J, with 18 bases between the two ends. Germline values: CDR1 TSWWSYY, CDR2 QGS. This CDR3 spans 17 amino acids. The CDR3 sequence is CALGALTRGTYTDKLIF. The CDR3 nucleotides read TGTGCTCTTGGGGCCCTTACCCGGGGGACTTACACCGATAAACTCATCTTT.

This clone was counted only a few times. The chain links TRDV1 to TRDJ1, with 10 bases that match TRDD3. Germline V gene sequence: CDR1 TSWWSYY, CDR2 QGS. This CDR3 has 22 residues. V shed 1 base, J shed 1 base, and the junction held 21 bases outside the gene matches. The CDR3 nucleotides read TGTGCTCTTGGGGAACGCCCAGGAGATCTGGAGGGGGATACGAGGGGCACCGATAAACTCATCTTT. Protein product: CALGERPGDLEGDTRGTDKLIF.

Only a few counts were recorded for this clone. This chain connects TRDV1 to TRDJ2, with 8 bases that match TRDD3. CDR3 length equals 18 residues. V trimming: 6 bases; J trimming: 2 bases; junction bases outside the gene matches: 14. Germline CDR1 TSWWSYY, CDR2 QGS. The CDR3 region has the DNA TGTGCTCTTGGAACTGCAGGGATACGCCCCCTCTTGACAGCACAACTCTTCTTT. The encoded protein is CALGTAGIRPLLTAQLFF.

By share, this clone ranks as medium-sized. The junction and the germline gene differ at one end; a read error may be behind it. This chain connects TRDV2 to TRDJ1; unclear D gene. Looked up from germline, CDR1 is GEAIGNYY and CDR2 is EKD. The CDR3 runs 10 residues. The CDR3 DNA follows: TGTGCCTGTGACACCCATAAACTCATCTTT. Translated, it gives CACDTHKLIF.

The sample holds a few counts of this clone. This chain joins TRDV1 and TRDJ1; 12 positions match TRDD3. Looked up from germline, CDR1 is TSWWSYY and CDR2 is QGS. The CDR3 is 19 residues long. The J segment lost 0 bases and the V segment lost 5 bases, leaving 13 bases of the junction unmatched. The CDR3 reads CALGQNSYWGIPHTDKLIF. DNA of the CDR3: TGTGCTCTTGGGCAGAACTCTTACTGGGGGATACCCCACACCGATAAACTCATCTTT.

The table lists this clone with a few counts. V gene TRDV1 combines with J gene TRDJ1; 9 nucleotides match TRDD3. This CDR3 has 21 amino acids. CDR1 is TSWWSYY, CDR2 QGS, per germline. V lost 1 base to trimming and J lost 2 bases; unmatched junction nucleotides: 20. The DNA of the CDR3 is TGTGCTCTTGGGGAACGGCCCGTTTACTGGGGGACTTACAAGCCTACCGATAAACTCATCTTT. The encoded protein is CALGERPVYWGTYKPTDKLIF.

This clone came up a few times. V gene TRDV1 combines with J gene TRDJ1; 10 positions agree with TRDD3. J gave up 1 base and V 0 bases, and 14 bases lay outside the gene matches. The germline CDR1 and CDR2 sequences are TSWWSYY and QGS. The CDR3 consists of 20 residues. The CDR3 is CALGELPRTGGWSRTDKLIF. In DNA form, the CDR3 reads TGTGCTCTTGGGGAACTTCCCCGTACTGGGGGATGGAGCCGCACCGATAAACTCATCTTT.

V is TRDV1 and J is TRDJ1; D may be TRDD2 (5 bases). Per the germline V gene, CDR1 is TSWWSYY and CDR2 is QGS. Trimming pared 4 bases from V and 0 bases from J, leaving 12 bases between. The CDR3 runs to 15 residues. The chain's CDR3 is CALGGDFPHTDKLIF. The CDR3 region has the DNA TGTGCTCTTGGGGGGGACTTCCCACACACCGATAAACTCATCTTT.

This clone showed up just a few times. This rearrangement joins TRDV1 to TRDJ1, with D maybe TRDD3 (8 bases). V was pared by 8 bases and J by 1 base, with 29 bases between. This CDR3 has 19 residues. Germline loops: CDR1 TSWWSYY, CDR2 QGS. For the CDR3, the DNA is TGTGCTCTTTCACGTATTCCTTCCTTGTACTGGGGGGTCACCGATAAACTCATCTTT. This codes for CALSRIPSLYWGVTDKLIF.

This clone has only a few counts. The chain joins TRDV1 to TRDJ1; TRDD3 agrees at 9 bases. Unmatched junction bases numbered 10, after V lost 0 bases and J lost 5 bases. Germline loops: CDR1 TSWWSYY, CDR2 QGS. The CDR3 consists of 17 residues. The DNA for the CDR3 is TGTGCTCTTGGGGAACTTAACGGTCTGGGGGATCCTGATAAACTCATCTTT. Translation gives CALGELNGLGDPDKLIF.

This clone occurred a few times. This chain links TRDV1 with TRDJ1; D is perhaps TRDD3 (6 bases). This CDR3 is 19 amino acids long. Germline lookup yields CDR1 TSWWSYY and CDR2 QGS. V lost 6 bases, J lost 0 bases, and 26 bases lay in between. Here the CDR3 DNA reads TGTGCTCTTGGAGGGGAGGTTTTCTGGGGAGACTTGTACACCGATAAACTCATCTTT. Protein sequence: CALGGEVFWGDLYTDKLIF.

This clone was detected a few times. The gene calls are TRDV1 and TRDJ1; TRDD3 agrees at 10 bases. This CDR3 spans 18 amino acids. Germline V gives CDR1 TSWWSYY, CDR2 QGS. The ends lost 1 base at V and 1 base at J; junction bases unmatched: 9. The chain's CDR3 is CALGERGVLGDPTDKLIF. Written as DNA, the CDR3 is TGTGCTCTTGGGGAACGGGGGGTACTGGGGGATCCCACCGATAAACTCATCTTT.

This clone was recorded a few times. This chain uses TRDV1 with TRDJ1; perhaps TRDD3 as D (5 bases). The CDR3 consists of 18 residues. Germline V gene lookup returns CDR1 TSWWSYY and CDR2 QGS. Trimming shortened V by 0 bases and J by 0 bases, and 17 bases separated the two germline ends. CDR3 amino acids: CALGELGFVEGYTDKLIF. The CDR3 region has the DNA TGTGCTCTTGGGGAACTTGGGTTCGTCGAGGGATACACCGATAAACTCATCTTT.

The J gene is TRDJ1, the V gene TRDV1, with 13 positions matching TRDD3. V lost 5 bases and J lost 0; bases outside the gene matches: 18. The CDR3 length is 21 residues. CDR1 TSWWSYY and CDR2 QGS come from the germline V gene. CDR3: CALGRPSYDWGIRVYTDKLIF. DNA of the CDR3: TGTGCTCTTGGGAGGCCTTCCTACGACTGGGGGATACGGGTGTACACCGATAAACTCATCTTT.

This clone showed up just a few times. The chain is built from TRDV1 and TRDJ1; 12 bases align to TRDD3. V dropped 2 bases and J dropped 0; count of bases not matched to a gene: 22. The CDR3 loop spans 23 amino acids. Looked up from germline, CDR1 is TSWWSYY and CDR2 is QGS. The CDR3 DNA follows: TGTGCTCTTGGGGAAGGACATTCCGAGCCTCGTACTGGGGGATACCTCGACACCGATAAACTCATCTTT. It codes for CALGEGHSEPRTGGYLDTDKLIF.

This clone has just a few counts. The genes are TRDV1 and TRDJ1; the match to TRDD3 covers 13 bases. The germline gives CDR1 TSWWSYY, CDR2 QGS. The ends lost 4 bases at V and 2 bases at J; junction bases unmatched: 19. The CDR3 is 21 amino acids. Here the CDR3 DNA reads TGTGCTCTTGGGGGGAGCGGTCTGTCCGACTGGGGGATACGGGGGACCGATAAACTCATCTTT. It yields the protein CALGGSGLSDWGIRGTDKLIF.

The chain carries TRDV1 and TRDJ1, with unresolved D. The CDR3 is made up of 14 amino acids. V lost 2 bases and J lost 5, with 12 bases in between. The germline V gene encodes CDR1 TSWWSYY and CDR2 QGS. In DNA form, the CDR3 reads TGTGCTCTTGGGGAATTTCCGTTCGTGGATAAACTCATCTTT. Translating it yields CALGEFPFVDKLIF.

This chain uses TRDV1 with TRDJ1, with TRDD3 identical over 11 bases. V shed 4 bases and J 1 base; nucleotides not matched to a gene: 14. The CDR3 spans 19 residues. CDR1 is TSWWSYY and CDR2 is QGS in the germline V gene. The CDR3 sequence: CALGVSPTTGGYVTDKLIF. The CDR3 DNA sequence: TGTGCTCTTGGGGTTAGTCCTACGACTGGGGGATATGTCACCGATAAACTCATCTTT.

V and J are TRDV1 and TRDJ1; 8 bases match TRDD3. The junction had 14 bases not matched to a gene; V was cut back by 2 bases and J by 0 bases. The CDR3 has 19 amino acids. The germline V gene encodes CDR1 TSWWSYY and CDR2 QGS. The CDR3 nucleotides are TGTGCTCTTGGGGAAATTCTCGGGATACGCCCTTTGTACACCGATAAACTCATCTTT. This codes for CALGEILGIRPLYTDKLIF.